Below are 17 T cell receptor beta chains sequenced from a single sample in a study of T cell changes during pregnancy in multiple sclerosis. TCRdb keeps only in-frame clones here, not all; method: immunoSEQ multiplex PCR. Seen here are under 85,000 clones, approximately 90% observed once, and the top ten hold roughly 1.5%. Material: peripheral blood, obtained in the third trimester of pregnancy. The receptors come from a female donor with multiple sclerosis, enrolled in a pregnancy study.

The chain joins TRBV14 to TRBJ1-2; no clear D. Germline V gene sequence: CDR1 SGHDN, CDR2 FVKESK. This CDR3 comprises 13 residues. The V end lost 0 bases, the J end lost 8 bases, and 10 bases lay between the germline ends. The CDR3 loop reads CASSQDRFGGYTF. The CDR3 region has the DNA TGTGCCAGCAGCCAAGACAGGTTCGGCGGCTACACCTTC.

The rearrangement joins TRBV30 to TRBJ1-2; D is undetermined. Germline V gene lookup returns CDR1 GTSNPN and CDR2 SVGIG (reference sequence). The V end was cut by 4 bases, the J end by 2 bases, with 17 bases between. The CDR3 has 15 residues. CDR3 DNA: TGTGCCTGGAAAGATCCGAGTTCGAGGAACTATGGCTACACCTTC. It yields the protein CAWKDPSSRNYGYTF.

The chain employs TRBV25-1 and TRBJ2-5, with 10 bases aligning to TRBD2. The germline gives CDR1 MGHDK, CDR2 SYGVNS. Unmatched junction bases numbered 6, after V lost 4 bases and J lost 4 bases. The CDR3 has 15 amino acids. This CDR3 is CASSGTSGVRETQYF. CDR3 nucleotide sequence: TGTGCCAGCAGTGGAACTAGCGGGGTTAGAGAGACCCAGTACTTC.

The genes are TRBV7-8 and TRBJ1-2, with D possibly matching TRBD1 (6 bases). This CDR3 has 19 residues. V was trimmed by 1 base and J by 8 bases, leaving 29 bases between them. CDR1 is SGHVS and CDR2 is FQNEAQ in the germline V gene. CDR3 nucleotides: TGTGCCAGCAGCTTAGTACGACCAATAAATCGACAGGCGCACCTAGGCTACACCTTC. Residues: CASSLVRPINRQAHLGYTF.

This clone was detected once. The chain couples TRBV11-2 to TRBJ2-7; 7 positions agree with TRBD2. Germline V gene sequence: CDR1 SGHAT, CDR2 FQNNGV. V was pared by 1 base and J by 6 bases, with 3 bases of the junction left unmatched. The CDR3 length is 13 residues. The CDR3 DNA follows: TGTGCCAGCAGCTTAGGAGGGAGGGTCGAGCAGTACTTC. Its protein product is CASSLGGRVEQYF.

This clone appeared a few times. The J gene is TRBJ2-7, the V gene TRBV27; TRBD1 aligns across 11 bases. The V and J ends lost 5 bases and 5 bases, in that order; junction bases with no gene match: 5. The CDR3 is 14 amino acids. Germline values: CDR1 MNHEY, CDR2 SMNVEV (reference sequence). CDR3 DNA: TGTGCCAGCAGTCTCTCGGGACAGGGGGACGAGCAGTACTTC. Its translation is CASSLSGQGDEQYF.

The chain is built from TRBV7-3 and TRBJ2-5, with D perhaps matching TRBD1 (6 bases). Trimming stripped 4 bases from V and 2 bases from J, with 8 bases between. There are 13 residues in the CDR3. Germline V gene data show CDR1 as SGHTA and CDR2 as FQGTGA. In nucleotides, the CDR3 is TGTGCCAGCAGCTGGACAGAGCAAGAGACCCAGTACTTC. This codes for CASSWTEQETQYF.

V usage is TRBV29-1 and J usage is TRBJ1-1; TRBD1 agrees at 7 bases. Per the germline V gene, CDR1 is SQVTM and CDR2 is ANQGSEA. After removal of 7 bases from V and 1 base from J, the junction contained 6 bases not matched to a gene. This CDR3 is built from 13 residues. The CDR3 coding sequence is TGCAGCGCGTGGGACAGCCGGAACACTGAAGCTTTCTTT. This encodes CSAWDSRNTEAFF.

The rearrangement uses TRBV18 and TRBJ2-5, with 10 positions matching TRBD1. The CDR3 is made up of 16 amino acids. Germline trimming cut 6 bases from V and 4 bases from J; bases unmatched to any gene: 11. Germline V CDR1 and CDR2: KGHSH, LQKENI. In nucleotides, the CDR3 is TGTGCCAGCTCTTTGCGGACGGGACAGGGGAGAGAGACCCAGTACTTC. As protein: CASSLRTGQGRETQYF.

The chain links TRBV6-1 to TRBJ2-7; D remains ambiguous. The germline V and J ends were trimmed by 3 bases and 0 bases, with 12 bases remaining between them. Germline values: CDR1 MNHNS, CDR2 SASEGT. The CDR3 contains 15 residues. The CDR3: CASSEAVRSSYEQYF. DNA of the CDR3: TGTGCCAGCAGTGAGGCAGTAAGGAGCTCCTACGAGCAGTACTTC.

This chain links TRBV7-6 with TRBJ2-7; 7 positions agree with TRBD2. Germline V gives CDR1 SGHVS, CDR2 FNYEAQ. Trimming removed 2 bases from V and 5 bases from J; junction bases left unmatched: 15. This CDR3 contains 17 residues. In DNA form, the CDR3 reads TGTGCCAGCAGCTTACTGCAAGCGGGAATCCTTGGGGACGAGCAGTACTTC. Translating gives CASSLLQAGILGDEQYF.

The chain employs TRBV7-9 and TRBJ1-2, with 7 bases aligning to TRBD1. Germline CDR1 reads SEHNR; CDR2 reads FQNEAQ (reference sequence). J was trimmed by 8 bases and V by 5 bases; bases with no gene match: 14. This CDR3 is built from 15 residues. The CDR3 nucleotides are TGTGCCAGCAGCAATCCTTCGACAGGGCCGGGAGGCTACACCTTC. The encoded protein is CASSNPSTGPGGYTF.

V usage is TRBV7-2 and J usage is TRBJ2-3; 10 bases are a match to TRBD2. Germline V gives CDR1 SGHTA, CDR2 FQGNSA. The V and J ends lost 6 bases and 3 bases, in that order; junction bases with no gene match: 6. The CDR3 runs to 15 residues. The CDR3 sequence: CASRSAGGRTDTQYF. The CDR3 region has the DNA TGTGCCAGCAGGTCAGCGGGAGGGAGGACAGATACGCAGTATTTT.

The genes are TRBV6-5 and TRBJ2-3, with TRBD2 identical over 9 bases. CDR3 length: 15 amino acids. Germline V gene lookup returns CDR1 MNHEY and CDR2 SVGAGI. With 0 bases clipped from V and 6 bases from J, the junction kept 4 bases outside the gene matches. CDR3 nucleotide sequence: TGTGCCAGCAGTTACTCGTTAGCGGGAGTGGATACGCAGTATTTT. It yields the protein CASSYSLAGVDTQYF.

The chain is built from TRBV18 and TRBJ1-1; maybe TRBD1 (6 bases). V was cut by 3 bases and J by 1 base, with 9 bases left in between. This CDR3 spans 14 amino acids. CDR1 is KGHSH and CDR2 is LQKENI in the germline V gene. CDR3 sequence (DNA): TGTGCCAGCTCACCCGACAGGTCGAACACTGAAGCTTTCTTT. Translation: CASSPDRSNTEAFF.

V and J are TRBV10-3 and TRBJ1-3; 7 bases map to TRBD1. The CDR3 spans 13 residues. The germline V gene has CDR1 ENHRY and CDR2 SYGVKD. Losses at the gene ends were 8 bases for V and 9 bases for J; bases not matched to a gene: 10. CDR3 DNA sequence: TGTGCCATCCAGGGGGTCGGCAATGTCACCATATATTTT. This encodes CAIQGVGNVTIYF.

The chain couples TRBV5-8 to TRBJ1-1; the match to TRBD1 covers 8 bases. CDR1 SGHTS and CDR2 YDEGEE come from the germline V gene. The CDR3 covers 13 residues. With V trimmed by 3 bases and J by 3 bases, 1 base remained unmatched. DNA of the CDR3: TGTGCCAGCAGCTCGGACAGGGACACTGAAGCTTTCTTT. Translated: CASSSDRDTEAFF.